This is a list of T cell receptor beta chains from one sample in a study of T cell repertoires in cytomegalovirus infection. TCRdb re-called the reads with MiXCR, one entry per CDR3 protein. The repertoire has about 240,000 distinct CDR3 sequences, under 8.5% of them found once; the top ten carry around 6.5%. What was sequenced was PBMCs. The receptor set was obtained from a human donor in good health (CMV status not recorded). Some clones in this sample may be carry-over from other donors' samples. Both conserved end residues are part of each CDR3. The D gene is left open where the match is weak. Only part of the rows carry a size: once, few, many, or a class if the clone is expanded.

TRBD1,TRBV7-2,TRBJ1-2,many,TGTGCCAGCACCTTCACAGGGGGAAACTATGGCTACACCTTC,CASTFTGGNYGYTF
TRBD1,TRBV20-1,TRBJ2-1,many,TGCAGTGCCAAAAACAGGGGTAATGAGCAGTTCTTC,CSAKNRGNEQFF
.,TRBV4-1,TRBJ1-6,few,TGCGCCAGCAGCCAAGTAAGAAAGGGATCACCCCTCCACTTT,CASSQVRKGSPLHF
.,TRBV28,TRBJ1-2,many,TGTGCCAGCAGTCCAACATGGGGGAATGGCTACACCTTC,CASSPTWGNGYTF
TRBD1,TRBV7-9,TRBJ1-2,many,TGTGCCAGCAGCTCCTGGACAGGGGAGAATGGCTACACCTTC,CASSSWTGENGYTF
.,TRBV20-1,TRBJ1-5,many,TGCAGTGCTACCCATTCGGGAGGGGTCAATCAGCCCCAGCATTTT,CSATHSGGVNQPQHF
.,TRBV7-2,TRBJ1-3,many,TGTGCCAGCACCACCCCGGCTGTCAGAAACACCATATATTTT,CASTTPAVRNTIYF
.,TRBV4-2,TRBJ1-2,many,TGTGCCAGCAGCCAACAAAGACTAGACTATGGCTACACCTTC,CASSQQRLDYGYTF
.,TRBV12-5,TRBJ1-1,many,TGTGCTAGTGGTTTGGGGCCGCCGAACACTGAAGCTTTCTTT,CASGLGPPNTEAFF
.,TRBV20-1,TRBJ2-3,many,TGCAGTGTGGAGGGAAAGGGGAGCACAGATACGCAGTATTTT,CSVEGKGSTDTQYF
TRBD1,TRBV29-1,TRBJ1-2,many,TGCAGCGTCGAGACAGGGTTCGACTATGGCTACACCTTC,CSVETGFDYGYTF
.,TRBV6-2/TRBV6-3,TRBJ2-7,many,TGTGCCAGCAGTTTCCAGGAGAGGGGCAAGTACTTC,CASSFQERGKYF
.,TRBV6-2/TRBV6-3,TRBJ2-7,many,TGTGCCAGCAGTTACTCGACGGGATGGGTGCAGTACTTC,CASSYSTGWVQYF
.,TRBV28,TRBJ1-6,many,TGTGCCAGCAGTTTCCCGGGGGTTTCTTCACCCCTCCACTTT,CASSFPGVSSPLHF
.,TRBV20-1,TRBJ1-2,many,TGCAGTGCTCGTGGCCGGGCTTATGGCTACACCTTC,CSARGRAYGYTF
.,TRBV27,TRBJ2-2,.,TGTGCCAGCAGTTTTTCGGGGGCCGGCGGGGAGCTGTTTTTT,CASSFSGAGGELFF
.,TRBV5-1,TRBJ2-7,many,TGCGCCAGCAGCGTCGCCAGCAACTACGAGCAGTACTTC,CASSVASNYEQYF
TRBD1,TRBV6-2/TRBV6-3,TRBJ1-5,.,TGTGCCAGCAGAAAACCGGGACAGGGGAATCAGCCCCAGCATTTT,CASRKPGQGNQPQHF
.,TRBV6-2/TRBV6-3,TRBJ1-2,many,TGTGCCAGCAGCCCCAGGGGACCTCTCTACACCTTC,CASSPRGPLYTF
.,TRBV28,TRBJ2-5,many,TGTGCCAGCAGTTTACCAGTCTTGGAGACCCAGTACTTC,CASSLPVLETQYF
.,TRBV12-3/TRBV12-4,TRBJ1-5,many,TGTGCCAGCAACTACCAGGGCTTTCAGCCCCAGCATTTT,CASNYQGFQPQHF
.,TRBV20-1,TRBJ1-1,few,TGCAGTGCTAGGACCCCGGCCTCCCTCGCCACTGAAGCTTTCTTT,CSARTPASLATEAFF
.,TRBV12-3/TRBV12-4,TRBJ2-2,many,TGTGCCAGCAGTTTGGGCTCAGGGACGCACACCGGGGAGCTGTTTTTT,CASSLGSGTHTGELFF
TRBD1,TRBV20-1,TRBJ2-2,many,TGCAGTGCGCGGGACAGGGGGAACACCGGGGAGCTGTTTTTT,CSARDRGNTGELFF
TRBD1,TRBV20-1,TRBJ2-4,.,TGCAGTGCCGCTCACGACAGGGGACCCTCGAACATTCAGTACTTC,CSAAHDRGPSNIQYF
TRBD1,TRBV4-1,TRBJ2-7,many,TGCGCCAGCAGCCAATCGCCGGGACAGGGGGTCGCCTACGAGCAGTACTTC,CASSQSPGQGVAYEQYF
.,TRBV7-2,TRBJ2-7,many,TGTGCCAGCAGCTTAGAAAGGAGTAGGTACGAGCAGTACTTC,CASSLERSRYEQYF